The 8 T cell receptor beta chains presented below share a single source sample, sequenced in a study of shared clonotypes between healthy human individuals. TCRdb keeps only in-frame clones here, not all; method: immunoSEQ multiplex PCR. The repertoire has about 680,000 clones, 60% to 75% of them found once; the top ten carry 1.5% to 2%. Sequenced: memory CD4+ T cells sorted from blood. Noted subset: CD45RA-negative fraction. These receptors all come from a woman aged 25 to 45 in good health.

V is TRBV28 and J is TRBJ1-6; D is unresolved. Per the germline V gene, CDR1 is MDHEN and CDR2 is SYDVKM. Trimming stripped 4 bases from V and 0 bases from J, with 7 bases between. There are 15 residues in the CDR3. CDR3 nucleotide sequence: TGTGCCAGCAGTTCGGAGTTCTCCTATAATTCACCCCTCCACTTT. Translated, it gives CASSSEFSYNSPLHF. The whole variable domain, filled in from reference TRBV28 and TRBJ1-6, reads DVKVTQSSRYLVKRTGEKVFLECVQDMDHENMFWYRQDPGLGLRLIYFSYDVKMKEKGDIPEGYSVSREKKERFSLILESASTNQTSMYLCASSSEFSYNSPLHFGNGTRLTVT.

V and J are TRBV6-1 and TRBJ2-1, with unresolved D. Trimming cost V 3 bases and J 4 bases, with 13 bases left between them. This CDR3 comprises 15 residues. CDR1 is MNHNS and CDR2 is SASEGT in the germline V gene. Written as DNA, the CDR3 is TGTGCCAGCAGTGAGTCAATAGGGAATTACAATGAGCAGTTCTTC. Translated: CASSESIGNYNEQFF.

The V call is TRBV28, the J call TRBJ2-2; D remains ambiguous. Per germline, CDR1 MDHEN and CDR2 SYDVKM. V shed 4 bases and J shed 0 bases, with 15 bases lying between them. The CDR3 totals 17 residues. The CDR3 DNA is TGTGCCAGCAGTTACCCGGACGGAACCACGAACACCGGGGAGCTGTTTTTT. Translating gives CASSYPDGTTNTGELFF.

The chain carries TRBV2 and TRBJ1-1; D is unresolved. Germline CDR1 is SNHLY and CDR2 is FYNNEI. The length of the CDR3 is 15 residues. V was shortened by 10 bases and J by 3 bases, with 21 bases between the two germline ends. For the CDR3, the DNA is TGTGCCACCACAGTAGGGAGTACGTCGTACACTGAAGCTTTCTTT. It encodes CATTVGSTSYTEAFF.

The chain recombines TRBV11-3 with TRBJ2-3, with 14 bases lining up with TRBD2. Germline V gene lookup returns CDR1 SGHNT and CDR2 YENEEA. The CDR3 spans 17 residues. V gave up 6 bases and J gave up 6 bases; unmatched junction bases: 11. The DNA for the CDR3 is TGTGCCAGCAGTAATGAGCGGACTAGCGGGAGGCTGGATACGCAGTATTTT. This gives the protein CASSNERTSGRLDTQYF.

The genes are TRBV4-1 and TRBJ2-2, with 7 bases that match TRBD1. Germline CDR1 is MGHRA and CDR2 is YSYEKL. The V segment lost 4 bases and the J segment 0 bases; nucleotides outside the gene matches: 2. This CDR3 is 15 amino acids long. CDR3 residues: CASSRGTANTGELFF. The CDR3 DNA reads as TGCGCCAGCAGCCGAGGGACAGCGAACACCGGGGAGCTGTTTTTT.

The chain carries TRBV7-9 and TRBJ1-4, with 7 bases fitting TRBD1. The germline V gene has CDR1 SEHNR and CDR2 FQNEAQ (reference sequence). The CDR3 sequence is 17 residues long. Trimming removed 1 base from V and 6 bases from J; junction bases left unmatched: 11. CDR3 coding DNA: TGTGCCAGCAGCTTAGTTCTGGTTAAAGGGGGCGATGAAAAACTGTTTTTT. Translation gives CASSLVLVKGGDEKLFF.

The rearrangement links TRBV9 to TRBJ2-2; D is unclear. Germline values: CDR1 SGDLS, CDR2 YYNGEE. This CDR3 contains 14 residues. The ends were cut back, 0 bases at V and 5 bases at J, with 8 bases in the middle. The CDR3 loop is CASSVGKGTGELFF. The CDR3 nucleotides are TGTGCCAGCAGCGTAGGAAAGGGTACCGGGGAGCTGTTTTTT. The variable domain in full, with the rest retrieved from reference TRBV9 and TRBJ2-2, is DSGVTQTPKHLITATGQRVTLRCSPRSGDLSVYWYQQSLDQGLQFLIQYYNGEERAKGNILERFSAQQFPDLHSELNLSSLELGDSALYFCASSVGKGTGELFFGEGSRLTVL.